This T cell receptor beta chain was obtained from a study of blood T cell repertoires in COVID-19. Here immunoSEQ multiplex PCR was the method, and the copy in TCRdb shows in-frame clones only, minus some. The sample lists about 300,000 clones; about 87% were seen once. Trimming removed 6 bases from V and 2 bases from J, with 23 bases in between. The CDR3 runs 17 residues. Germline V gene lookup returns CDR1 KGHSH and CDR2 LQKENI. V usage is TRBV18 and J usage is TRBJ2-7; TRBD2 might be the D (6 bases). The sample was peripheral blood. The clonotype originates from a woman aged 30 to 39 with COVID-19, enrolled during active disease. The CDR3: CASSPTPGLQLTYEQYF. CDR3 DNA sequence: TGTGCCAGCTCCCCCACGCCGGGACTCCAATTAACCTACGAGCAGTACTTC.